What follows are 22 T cell receptor beta chains derived from one specimen sequenced in a study of CD8 T cells in ankylosing spondylitis. MiXCR, run by TCRdb on the 5' RACE reads, gives a single entry per CDR3 protein. The repertoire holds more than 650,000 distinct CDR3 sequences, with about 10% as singletons. No antigen has been identified for these receptors. Study-wide results and caveats: There was a TCR beta motif, made of eight highly homologous variants, that appeared characteristic of ankylosing spondylitis blood.

Sequenced: blood, either unsorted or a sorted T cell fraction (not recorded which). These receptor sequences come from a male donor with ankylosing spondylitis.

This clonotype appeared many times. The V call is TRBV6-1, the J call TRBJ1-5; D might be TRBD1 (5 bases). Deletions cut 3 bases from V and 4 bases from J, with 7 bases between. There are 13 residues in the CDR3. Germline V gene data show CDR1 as MNHNS and CDR2 as SASEGT. The chain's CDR3 is CASSEGPNQPQHF. The CDR3 DNA reads TGTGCCAGCAGTGAGGGACCGAATCAGCCCCAGCATTTT.

This clonotype came up a few times. The J gene is TRBJ2-1, the V gene TRBV20-1; maybe TRBD1 (6 bases). There are 13 residues in the CDR3. Germline loops: CDR1 DFQATT, CDR2 SNEGSKA (reference sequence). The germline V and J ends were trimmed by 7 bases and 3 bases, with 13 bases remaining between them. CDR3 amino acids: CSGGRGSYNEQFF. Written as DNA, the CDR3 is TGCAGTGGGGGAAGGGGGAGCTACAATGAGCAGTTCTTC.

This clonotype was counted at least ten times. V usage is TRBV20-1 and J usage is TRBJ2-3, with TRBD2 identical over 8 bases. Germline-derived CDR1 and CDR2 are DFQATT and SNEGSKA (reference sequence). V shed 4 bases, J shed 2 bases, and the junction held 8 bases outside the gene matches. The CDR3 covers 15 residues. The CDR3 protein is CSAIRGGSYTDTQYF. As DNA, the CDR3 is TGCAGTGCTATCCGGGGGGGCTCATACACAGATACGCAGTATTTT.

The rearrangement joins TRBV6-2 or TRBV6-3 to TRBJ2-2; D may be TRBD1 (7 bases). Trimming cost V 6 bases and J 5 bases, with 16 bases left between them. Germline values: CDR1 MNHEY, CDR2 SVGEGT. The CDR3 has 15 residues. The CDR3 nucleotides are TGTGCCAGCAGGGGACAGTGGAGGGGGACCGGGGAGCTGTTTTTT. Amino acids: CASRGQWRGTGELFF.

This clonotype showed up many times. The chain has TRBV20-1 and TRBJ2-3; possible D gene TRBD1, 7 bases. Deletions cut 6 bases from V and 2 bases from J, with 15 bases between. The CDR3 length is 14 residues. Per germline, CDR1 DFQATT and CDR2 SNEGSKA (reference sequence). DNA for the CDR3: TGCAGTGCCCAGGAGGGGACAGCCACAGATACGCAGTATTTT. It codes for CSAQEGTATDTQYF.

This clonotype has just a few counts. V usage is TRBV29-1 and J usage is TRBJ2-7, with D possibly being TRBD1 or TRBD2 (6 bases each). The CDR3 sequence is 12 residues long. The V gene lost 4 bases and the J gene lost 3 bases, with 10 bases spanning the gap. From germline, CDR1 is SQVTM and CDR2 ANQGSEA. The CDR3 nucleotides read TGCAGCGTTGGGGGGGCGTTCTACGAGCAGTACTTC. This gives the protein CSVGGAFYEQYF.

In its sample, this clonotype was seen many times. Its ends do not fully match the called genes, so a read error is possible. The V gene is TRBV7-2, the J gene TRBJ1-5; no clear D. This CDR3 contains 13 residues. Germline values: CDR1 SGHTA, CDR2 FQGNSA. The CDR3 protein is CASSLALGQPQHF. In DNA, the CDR3 is TGTGCCAGCAGTTTAGCGCTCGGACAGCCCCAGCATTTT.

The chain carries TRBV28 and TRBJ1-6; D is unclear. V was clipped by 3 bases and J by 10 bases, with 10 bases between them. Germline loops: CDR1 MDHEN, CDR2 SYDVKM. This CDR3 region has 13 residues. CDR3 bases: TGTGCCAGCAGTTTCCCCCTGCCCTCACCCCTCCACTTT. This translates into CASSFPLPSPLHF.

The gene calls are TRBV20-1 and TRBJ2-5; D gene uncertain. From germline, CDR1 is DFQATT and CDR2 SNEGSKA (reference sequence). The CDR3 has 12 amino acids. Trimming shortened V by 6 bases and J by 2 bases, and 10 bases separated the two germline ends. As DNA, the CDR3 is TGCAGTGCCCCGGCGGCTCAAGAGACCCAGTACTTC. Translated: CSAPAAQETQYF.

This clonotype has only a few counts. This chain links TRBV18 with TRBJ1-1; D is unclear. Per the germline V gene, CDR1 is KGHSH and CDR2 is LQKENI. V was shortened by 4 bases and J by 1 base, with 10 bases between the two germline ends. The CDR3 extends over 14 amino acids. CDR3 residues: CASSLSLENTEAFF. The CDR3 DNA follows: TGTGCCAGCTCACTCTCCCTTGAGAACACTGAAGCTTTCTTT.

This clonotype appeared a few times. The V call is TRBV14, the J call TRBJ2-3, with D hard to call. Germline CDR1 reads SGHDN; CDR2 reads FVKESK. Trimming removed 5 bases from V and 0 bases from J, with 12 bases in between. There are 15 residues in the CDR3. In DNA, the CDR3 is TGTGCCAGCAGCTACAAAGGAGATAGCACAGATACGCAGTATTTT. It specifies CASSYKGDSTDTQYF.

V usage is TRBV9 and J usage is TRBJ1-1; D is ambiguous. Germline V gene data show CDR1 as SGDLS and CDR2 as YYNGEE. V shed 0 bases and J shed 9 bases, with 12 bases lying between them. This CDR3 has 13 amino acids. The CDR3 coding sequence is TGTGCCAGCAGCGTAGACGGGGAAGGTAAAGCTTTCTTT. Translated: CASSVDGEGKAFF.

The chain couples TRBV20-1 to TRBJ2-3, with D hard to call. V lost 3 bases, J lost 5 bases, and 27 bases lay in between. The CDR3 is 18 amino acids. Germline V gene data show CDR1 as DFQATT and CDR2 as SNEGSKA (reference sequence). The CDR3 loop reads CSARELAPARYLKDTQYF. Here the CDR3 DNA reads TGCAGTGCTAGGGAGTTAGCCCCTGCCAGGTACTTAAAAGATACGCAGTATTTT.

The chain has TRBV7-6 and TRBJ2-3; unclear D gene. This CDR3 has 12 amino acids. Germline CDR1 reads SGHVS; CDR2 reads FNYEAQ. V gave up 5 bases and J gave up 6 bases, with 9 bases separating them. Written as DNA, the CDR3 is TGTGCCAGCAGCCATGATTCGGATACGCAGTATTTT. Its protein is CASSHDSDTQYF.

The chain couples TRBV20-1 to TRBJ1-1; 10 bases agree with TRBD1. This CDR3 region has 16 residues. Germline V gene lookup returns CDR1 DFQATT and CDR2 SNEGSKA (reference sequence). V was pared by 1 base and J by 4 bases, with 9 bases of the junction left unmatched. CDR3 nucleotide sequence: TGCAGTGCTAGAGTTCAGTTCCGGGACAGGGGCACTGAAGCTTTCTTT. It encodes CSARVQFRDRGTEAFF.

The sample holds a few counts of this clonotype. The chain couples TRBV9 to TRBJ1-1; tentatively, D is TRBD1 (5 bases). This CDR3 region has 13 residues. Looked up from germline, CDR1 is SGDLS and CDR2 is YYNGEE. Trimming removed 3 bases from V and 7 bases from J, with 13 bases in between. The CDR3 coding sequence is TGTGCCAGCAGCGGAGACTTTGGGGGTGAAGCTTTCTTT. The encoded protein is CASSGDFGGEAFF.

This clonotype came up many times. The rearrangement joins TRBV6-5 to TRBJ1-2; tentatively, D is TRBD1 (5 bases). CDR3 length: 13 amino acids. V dropped 5 bases and J dropped 5 bases, with 12 bases sitting between them. The germline gives CDR1 MNHEY, CDR2 SVGAGI. CDR3: CASSNPRVYGYTF. The CDR3 region has the DNA TGTGCCAGCAGTAACCCCAGGGTATATGGCTACACCTTC.

The chain recombines TRBV12-3 or TRBV12-4 with TRBJ2-4; 8 positions match TRBD2. After removal of 7 bases from V and 1 base from J, the junction contained 6 bases not matched to a gene. This CDR3 spans 15 amino acids. This CDR3 is CASTSRGGAKNIQYF. CDR3 DNA sequence: TGTGCCAGCACTTCCCGGGGGGGGGCCAAAAACATTCAGTACTTC.

This clonotype appeared a few times. The chain links TRBV6-2 or TRBV6-3 to TRBJ2-1, with D perhaps TRBD1 (6 bases). Trimming pared 2 bases from V and 4 bases from J, leaving 12 bases between. In germline, CDR1 is MNHEY, CDR2 SVGEGT. This CDR3 region has 15 residues. CDR3 region: CASSYTQDSYNEQFF. In nucleotides, the CDR3 is TGTGCCAGCAGTTACACCCAGGACAGTTACAATGAGCAGTTCTTC.

The chain is built from TRBV4-1 and TRBJ1-4; D uncertain. The V end was cut by 2 bases, the J end by 0 bases, with 13 bases between. There are 17 residues in the CDR3. Germline CDR1 and CDR2: MGHRA and YSYEKL. The CDR3 here is CASSQFTALSTNEKLFF. CDR3 nucleotides: TGCGCCAGCAGCCAATTTACAGCGCTCTCAACTAATGAAAAACTGTTTTTT.

V and J are TRBV27 and TRBJ2-3; TRBD2 might be the D (6 bases). With 3 bases removed from V and 6 bases from J, the gap between germline ends came to 16 bases. CDR1 and CDR2 from the germline V gene are MNHEY and SMNVEV (reference sequence). This CDR3 is built from 15 residues. The CDR3 nucleotides read TGTGCCAGCAGTTTTTTGGAGGGAACCCTTGATACGCAGTATTTT. Protein: CASSFLEGTLDTQYF.

The chain couples TRBV7-6 to TRBJ2-2; possible D gene TRBD1, 5 bases. The CDR3 consists of 16 residues. Germline V gene lookup returns CDR1 SGHVS and CDR2 FNYEAQ. Between the trimmed V and J ends, which lost 1 base and 3 bases, there was a span of 12 bases. The CDR3 DNA is TGTGCCAGCAGCTTAGGGCAGGGCCCAGACACCGGGGAGCTGTTTTTT. It translates to CASSLGQGPDTGELFF.